The 2 T cell receptor beta chains reported below all come from one sample, sequenced in a study of T cell repertoires in cytomegalovirus infection. No antigen has been assigned to these receptors. TCRdb passed the reads through MiXCR, listing each CDR3 protein once. This table holds roughly 500,000 distinct CDR3 sequences, about 44% found once. The sequencing used cultured PBMCs, collected from culture after CMV antigen stimulation. The receptor source for this set is a human donor in good health (CMV status not recorded). Some clones in this sample may be carry-over from other donors' samples.

J is TRBJ2-1 and V is TRBV7-2; D gene uncertain. The CDR3 length is 9 residues. V lost 10 bases and J lost 7, with 5 bases in between. Germline lookup yields CDR1 SGHTA and CDR2 FQGNSA. The CDR3 region is CATGNEQFF. In DNA, the CDR3 is TGTGCCACTGGGAATGAGCAGTTCTTC.

The V gene is TRBV6-1, the J gene TRBJ2-5; D perhaps matches TRBD1 (6 bases). The CDR3 consists of 14 residues. Per the germline V gene, CDR1 is MNHNS and CDR2 is SASEGT. V was shortened by 3 bases and J by 1 base, with 9 bases between the two germline ends. The CDR3 protein is CASSDRGFQETQYF. The CDR3 bases are TGTGCCAGCAGTGACAGGGGTTTCCAAGAGACCCAGTACTTC.